This T cell receptor (beta chain) is from a study of T-cell memory formation after mild COVID-19. TCRdb used MiXCR to reprocess the 5' RACE reads, holding one entry per CDR3 protein. Among around 500,000 distinct CDR3 sequences, roughly 18% were seen once, and the ten largest hold 10% to 15%. The CDR3 consists of 17 residues. Germline CDR1 reads MNHEY; CDR2 reads SVGAGI. The junction had 10 bases not matched to a gene; V was cut back by 8 bases and J by 4 bases. Sequences were obtained from PBMCs or a T cell subset sorted from them (not recorded which). This sequence was found in an adult woman who had mild COVID-19 (a few samples of this study predate the infection). Cell type and time point are not known. This rearrangement joins TRBV6-5 to TRBJ2-1; 14 nucleotides agree with TRBD2. In nucleotides, the CDR3 is TGTGCCAGCGTTGGGACTAGCGGGAGATGGTCTTACAATGAGCAGTTCTTC. It yields the protein CASVGTSGRWSYNEQFF.